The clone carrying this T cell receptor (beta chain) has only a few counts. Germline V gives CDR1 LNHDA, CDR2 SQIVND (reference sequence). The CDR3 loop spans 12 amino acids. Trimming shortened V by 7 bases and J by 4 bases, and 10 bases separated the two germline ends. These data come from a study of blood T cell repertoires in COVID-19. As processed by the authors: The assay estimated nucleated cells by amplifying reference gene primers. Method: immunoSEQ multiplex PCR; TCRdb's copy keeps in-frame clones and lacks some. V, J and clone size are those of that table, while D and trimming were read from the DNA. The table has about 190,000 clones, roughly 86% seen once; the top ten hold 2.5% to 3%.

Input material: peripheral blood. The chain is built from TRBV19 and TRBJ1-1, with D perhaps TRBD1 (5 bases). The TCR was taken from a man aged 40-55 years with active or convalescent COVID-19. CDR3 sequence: CASIGRGTEAFF. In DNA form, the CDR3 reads TGTGCCAGTATCGGGAGGGGCACTGAAGCTTTCTTT.